These 31 T cell receptor beta chains share one sample of origin, sequenced in a study of blood T cell repertoires in COVID-19. Using immunoSEQ multiplex PCR, the repertoire was profiled, and TCRdb retains in-frame clones only, with some absent. The sample holds 310,000 or so clones, around 84% seen once. Input material: PBMCs or T cells enriched from blood (not recorded which). The receptors come from a woman between 18 and 30 years old who had recovered from COVID-19.

This clone has only one observation. The J gene is TRBJ2-1, the V gene TRBV9, with TRBD2 matching 12 bases. V lost 0 bases and J lost 5; bases outside the gene matches: 0. There are 15 residues in the CDR3. Per the germline V gene, CDR1 is SGDLS and CDR2 is YYNGEE. CDR3 sequence reads: CASSVGTSGNNEQFF. CDR3 in DNA: TGTGCCAGCAGCGTAGGGACTAGCGGGAACAATGAGCAGTTCTTC.

The chain has TRBV7-9 and TRBJ2-1, with 10 positions matching TRBD2. Germline assignment: CDR1 SEHNR and CDR2 FQNEAQ (reference sequence). Trimming at V came to 0 bases and at J to 4 bases, leaving 6 bases not matched to a gene. The CDR3 runs 17 residues. The CDR3: CASSLARLAGEYNEQFF. The CDR3, as DNA: TGTGCCAGCAGCTTAGCGCGGCTAGCGGGGGAATACAATGAGCAGTTCTTC.

This clone has more than one count but fewer than ten. V is TRBV4-1 and J is TRBJ1-2; 7 bases are shared with TRBD1. Looked up from germline, CDR1 is MGHRA and CDR2 is YSYEKL. V gave up 3 bases and J gave up 8 bases; unmatched junction bases: 15. The CDR3 contains 16 residues. CDR3 residues: CASSHTPGQFLGGYTF. Written as DNA, the CDR3 is TGCGCCAGCAGCCATACCCCGGGACAGTTTTTGGGCGGCTACACCTTC.

This chain connects TRBV10-3 to TRBJ1-2; D call uncertain. The CDR3 consists of 17 residues. The germline V gene encodes CDR1 ENHRY and CDR2 SYGVKD. The V and J ends lost 0 bases and 0 bases respectively, with 14 bases between them. DNA of the CDR3: TGTGCCATCAGTGAGTCGGAGCGTCTAGACCCTAACTATGGCTACACCTTC. Translated, it gives CAISESERLDPNYGYTF.

The V call is TRBV5-1, the J call TRBJ1-2, with D perhaps matching TRBD1 (5 bases). V was shortened by 4 bases and J by 4 bases, with 11 bases between the two germline ends. CDR3 length equals 13 residues. Germline CDR1 SGHRS, CDR2 YFSETQ. The chain's CDR3 is CASSADRGYGYTF. The CDR3 DNA reads as TGCGCCAGCAGCGCAGACAGAGGCTATGGCTACACCTTC.

The gene calls are TRBV10-1 and TRBJ2-3; 13 nucleotides align to TRBD2. Germline CDR1 and CDR2: WNHNN and SYGVQD (reference sequence). The CDR3 is 18 residues long. V shed 5 bases and J 3 bases; nucleotides not matched to a gene: 11. CDR3 in DNA: TGCGCCAGCAGTCTTCGGACTAGCGGGAGCCGTGGTACAGATACGCAGTATTTT. The encoded protein is CASSLRTSGSRGTDTQYF.

This chain connects TRBV6-6 to TRBJ1-5, with D unresolved. The germline CDR1 and CDR2 sequences are MNHNY and SVGAGI (reference sequence). The CDR3 is 14 residues long. V was pared by 4 bases and J by 2 bases, with 9 bases between. The CDR3 nucleotides are TGTGCCAGCAGTTCAGAGGTGGGCAATCAGCCCCAGCATTTT. Encoded protein: CASSSEVGNQPQHF.

V gene TRBV4-1 combines with J gene TRBJ2-1, with 7 bases lining up with TRBD2. This CDR3 region has 18 residues. The junction had 21 bases not matched to a gene; V was cut back by 3 bases and J by 10 bases. CDR1 is MGHRA, CDR2 YSYEKL, per germline. This chain's CDR3 is CASSHIDSRGRGIGEQFF. The CDR3, as DNA: TGCGCCAGCAGCCATATTGACAGTCGGGGGAGGGGCATAGGGGAGCAGTTCTTC.

This chain connects TRBV6-5 to TRBJ2-3, with D maybe TRBD2 (6 bases). CDR1 is MNHEY and CDR2 is SVGAGI in the germline V gene. The CDR3 is 14 amino acids. V lost 5 bases and J 4 bases, leaving 13 bases between the germline ends. DNA of the CDR3: TGTGCCAGCAGTCACCGGACTAATCCAGATACGCAGTATTTT. Translation gives CASSHRTNPDTQYF.

The CDR3 reads CASSMTGGELFF. For the CDR3, the DNA is TGTGCCAGCAGCATGACAGGCGGGGAGCTGTTTTTT. V and J are TRBV12-3 or TRBV12-4 and TRBJ2-2, with D maybe TRBD1 (6 bases). Deletions cut 6 bases from V and 7 bases from J, with 9 bases between. CDR3 length equals 12 residues.

This clone was detected only once. This chain uses TRBV19 with TRBJ1-6; weak D call: TRBD1 (5 bases). The CDR3 sequence is 15 residues long. Trimming pared 3 bases from V and 8 bases from J, leaving 14 bases between. The V gene's germline CDR1 is LNHDA and CDR2 SQIVND (reference sequence). In DNA, the CDR3 is TGTGCCAGTAGTATGGGGCAAGAAGGTTATTCACCCCTCCACTTT. This translates into CASSMGQEGYSPLHF.

The J gene is TRBJ2-1, the V gene TRBV28; 7 nucleotides match TRBD2. The CDR3 is made up of 17 amino acids. Germline CDR1 reads MDHEN; CDR2 reads SYDVKM. Germline trimming cut 7 bases from V and 6 bases from J; bases unmatched to any gene: 18. In DNA, the CDR3 is TGTGCCAGCATCGTTTCCCCGGGAGCGGGGAGAATCAATGAGCAGTTCTTC. Translating gives CASIVSPGAGRINEQFF.

This clone was seen once. V and J are TRBV5-1 and TRBJ2-2; D ambiguous. The V end lost 0 bases, the J end lost 0 bases, and 6 bases lay between the germline ends. Per the germline V gene, CDR1 is SGHRS and CDR2 is YFSETQ. This CDR3 region has 15 residues. The CDR3 nucleotides read TGCGCCAGCAGCTTGGAGGAGCCGAACACCGGGGAGCTGTTTTTT. Translated, it gives CASSLEEPNTGELFF.

This rearrangement joins TRBV30 to TRBJ1-1, with a possible D match to TRBD1 (5 bases). CDR3 length: 13 residues. CDR1 and CDR2 (germline): GTSNPN, SVGIG (reference sequence). The V and J ends lost 2 bases and 4 bases respectively, with 11 bases between them. The CDR3 nucleotides read TGTGCCTGGAGTATGGGAAGGGGCACTGAAGCTTTCTTT. Protein product: CAWSMGRGTEAFF. Supplemented by reference TRBV30 and TRBJ1-1, the full variable domain reads SQTIHQWPATLVQPVGSPLSLECTVEGTSNPNLYWYRQAAGRGLQLLFYSVGIGQISSEVPQNLSASRPQDRQFILSSKKLLLSDSGFYLCAWSMGRGTEAFFGQGTRLTVV.

This clone was observed a single time. The gene calls are TRBV6-5 and TRBJ2-5, with 8 bases that match TRBD2. The trim removed 2 bases at V and 5 bases at J, leaving 4 bases unmatched. CDR1 and CDR2 (germline): MNHEY, SVGAGI. This CDR3 has 14 amino acids. The CDR3 DNA reads TGTGCCAGCAGTTACGCGGGGGGCTGGGAGACCCAGTACTTC. This encodes CASSYAGGWETQYF.

V usage is TRBV4-2 and J usage is TRBJ1-2; the D gene is possibly TRBD1 (5 bases). The germline V gene has CDR1 LGHNA and CDR2 YNFKEQ. There are 14 residues in the CDR3. V was clipped by 0 bases and J by 6 bases, with 11 bases between them. CDR3 DNA sequence: TGTGCCAGCAGCCAAGATAGGGGACTGAATGGCTACACCTTC. Protein product: CASSQDRGLNGYTF.

The chain couples TRBV5-1 to TRBJ1-2; D perhaps matches TRBD1 (6 bases). This CDR3 spans 14 amino acids. The ends were cut back, 4 bases at V and 7 bases at J, with 17 bases in the middle. Germline V CDR1 and CDR2: SGHRS, YFSETQ. The CDR3 DNA is TGCGCCAGCAGCAGACAGGAGAGATCCTCTGGCTACACCTTC. Translation: CASSRQERSSGYTF.

V gene TRBV19 combines with J gene TRBJ1-5, with TRBD1 matching over 11 bases. There are 14 residues in the CDR3. Losses at the gene ends were 6 bases for V and 9 bases for J; bases not matched to a gene: 7. Germline V CDR1 and CDR2: LNHDA, SQIVND (reference sequence). The CDR3 protein is CASSPGQGGWPQHF. CDR3 bases: TGTGCCAGTAGCCCGGGACAGGGGGGTTGGCCCCAGCATTTT.

The chain uses TRBV11-2 and TRBJ2-3; 8 bases match TRBD2. The CDR3 loop spans 12 amino acids. The junction had 5 bases not matched to a gene; V was cut back by 5 bases and J by 10 bases. Germline V CDR1 and CDR2: SGHAT, FQNNGV. The CDR3 protein is CASSPGTSPQYF. The CDR3 DNA follows: TGTGCCAGCAGCCCGGGGACTAGTCCGCAGTATTTT.

The V and J genes are TRBV6-8 and TRBJ2-3, with a possible D match to TRBD2 (6 bases). V lost 4 bases, J lost 6 bases, and 11 bases lay in between. This CDR3 spans 13 amino acids. Germline CDR1 and CDR2: MNHGY and SAAAGT. CDR3 in DNA: TGTGCCAGCAGTTCACTAGCCTTGGATACGCAGTATTTT. Its protein product is CASSSLALDTQYF.

This chain links TRBV28 with TRBJ1-4; D is uncertain. V was cut by 2 bases and J by 0 bases, with 16 bases left in between. Germline values: CDR1 MDHEN, CDR2 SYDVKM. The CDR3 covers 18 residues. CDR3: CASSLIPGGLTTNEKLFF. The CDR3 coding sequence is TGTGCCAGCAGTTTAATCCCCGGCGGATTGACAACTAATGAAAAACTGTTTTTT.

CDR3 sequence (DNA): TGTGCCAGCAGTTTATTCGTAGACAGGGGTGATTCACCCCTCCACTTT. Protein product: CASSLFVDRGDSPLHF. The chain uses TRBV27 and TRBJ1-6, with TRBD1 identical over 8 bases. The germline gives CDR1 MNHEY, CDR2 SMNVEV (reference sequence). The CDR3 covers 16 residues. Unmatched junction bases numbered 7, after V lost 1 base and J lost 8 bases.

A single count supports this clone. The rearrangement joins TRBV9 to TRBJ2-7; 7 positions match TRBD2. Germline values: CDR1 SGDLS, CDR2 YYNGEE. V shed 4 bases, J shed 2 bases, and the junction held 6 bases outside the gene matches. This CDR3 comprises 14 residues. The CDR3 protein is CASSPRGDAYEQYF. CDR3 sequence (DNA): TGTGCCAGCAGCCCCCGGGGGGACGCCTACGAGCAGTACTTC.

CDR3 nucleotide sequence: TGTGCCAGCAGGCCACAGGGGGTGGCGAACTATGGCTACACCTTC. This encodes CASRPQGVANYGYTF. The V and J genes are TRBV2 and TRBJ1-2, with 8 bases identical to TRBD1. CDR1 and CDR2 from the germline V gene are SNHLY and FYNNEI. Unmatched junction bases numbered 8, after V lost 6 bases and J lost 2 bases. CDR3 size: 15 residues.

The chain carries TRBV5-1 and TRBJ1-4; the D is unclear. In germline, CDR1 is SGHRS, CDR2 YFSETQ. This CDR3 region has 14 residues. The V end lost 4 bases, the J end lost 0 bases, and 7 bases lay between the germline ends. CDR3 in amino acids: CASSGSATNEKLFF. CDR3 nucleotide sequence: TGCGCCAGCAGCGGCAGCGCAACTAATGAAAAACTGTTTTTT.

The V gene is TRBV28, the J gene TRBJ1-2, with 7 bases identical to TRBD1. V lost 4 bases to trimming and J lost 5 bases; unmatched junction nucleotides: 10. The germline V gene encodes CDR1 MDHEN and CDR2 SYDVKM. The CDR3 sequence is 15 residues long. The CDR3 DNA sequence: TGTGCCAGCAGTTCCCAGACAGGGACACGGTATGGCTACACCTTC. As protein: CASSSQTGTRYGYTF.

The chain recombines TRBV9 with TRBJ2-1; TRBD2 matches 11 bases. The CDR3 contains 16 residues. V lost 0 bases, J lost 3 bases, and 2 bases stayed unmatched. Germline lookup yields CDR1 SGDLS and CDR2 YYNGEE. The CDR3 DNA reads as TGTGCCAGCAGCGTAGCACTAGCGGGGGACTACAATGAGCAGTTCTTC. Encoded protein: CASSVALAGDYNEQFF.

CDR3 nucleotides: TGTGCCAGCAGTCCTTTGGGAGGAGGAGGCACCGGGGAGCTGTTTTTT. This sequence encodes CASSPLGGGGTGELFF. This chain uses TRBV6-4 with TRBJ2-2, with D perhaps matching TRBD2 (6 bases). This CDR3 contains 16 residues. Germline values: CDR1 MRHNA, CDR2 SNTAGT. V was clipped by 5 bases and J by 4 bases, with 17 bases between them.

V and J are TRBV2 and TRBJ2-7; weak D call: TRBD2 (6 bases). Germline lookup yields CDR1 SNHLY and CDR2 FYNNEI. Trimming took 3 bases from V and 4 from J, leaving 16 bases between them. This CDR3 contains 15 residues. The CDR3, as DNA: TGTGCCAGCAGTGATGACGTCGCGGGGTGGTACGAGCAGTACTTC. It translates to CASSDDVAGWYEQYF. Together with reference TRBV2 and TRBJ2-7, the CDR3 gives the full variable domain: EPEVTQTPSHQVTQMGQEVILRCVPISNHLYFYWYRQILGQKVEFLVSFYNNEISEKSEIFDDQFSVERPDGSNFTLKIRSTKLEDSAMYFCASSDDVAGWYEQYFGPGTRLTVT.

CDR3 protein: CASSDRRGQDEKLFF. The CDR3 DNA follows: TGTGCCAGCAGTGATAGGAGGGGGCAAGATGAAAAACTGTTTTTT. J is TRBJ1-4 and V is TRBV25-1; TRBD1 matches 7 bases. Trimming removed 3 bases from V and 6 bases from J; junction bases left unmatched: 7. The CDR3 consists of 15 residues. Looked up from germline, CDR1 is MGHDK and CDR2 is SYGVNS.

The V gene is TRBV2, the J gene TRBJ2-3; TRBD1 agrees at 8 bases. The V gene end was trimmed by 6 bases and the J gene end by 5 bases; junction bases not matched to a gene: 7. Per germline, CDR1 SNHLY and CDR2 FYNNEI. The CDR3 is 14 residues long. DNA for the CDR3: TGTGCCAGCAGGCTGACAGGGGCCCAAGATACGCAGTATTTT. This sequence encodes CASRLTGAQDTQYF.